A selection of T cell receptor beta chains follows, all from one sample in a study of T cells in Graves' hyperthyroidism and ophthalmopathy. TCRdb re-called the multiplex PCR reads through MiXCR, storing one row per CDR3 protein. The table shows roughly 300,000 distinct CDR3 sequences, with about 25% occurring only once. Sequenced input: blood. The receptors derive from a man aged 40-49 years with Graves' hyperthyroidism that later progressed to Graves' ophthalmopathy. Each CDR3 is given with its conserved first and last residue. D genes are given only for firm matches. Part of the rows lack a size; the others show once, few, many or a class for expanded clones.

CDR3,DNA,J,D,V,size
CASSTRRQSAGYTF,TGTGCCAGCAGTACCCGCCGACAGTCTGCTGGCTACACCTTC,TRBJ1-2,NA,TRBV6-2/TRBV6-3,NA
CASSYSKIRETYGYTF,TGTGCCAGCAGTTACTCGAAAATCAGGGAAACCTATGGCTACACCTTC,TRBJ1-2,NA,TRBV6-5,NA
CASSVSPTSYEQYF,TGTGCCAGCAGCGTTTCCCCTACCTCCTACGAGCAGTACTTC,TRBJ2-7,NA,TRBV9,many
CASSGSGQGFYEQYF,TGTGCCAGCAGTGGATCGGGACAAGGGTTTTACGAGCAGTACTTC,TRBJ2-7,NA,TRBV6-1,many
CASSLPADTQYF,TGTGCCAGCAGTTTACCTGCAGATACGCAGTATTTT,TRBJ2-3,NA,TRBV12-3/TRBV12-4,many
CASSQSGFQETQYF,TGTGCCAGCAGTCAAAGCGGGTTCCAAGAGACCCAGTACTTC,TRBJ2-5,NA,TRBV28,many
CASNSGLLYEQYF,TGTGCCAGCAACTCGGGACTCCTCTACGAGCAGTACTTC,TRBJ2-7,NA,TRBV28,once
CASSVTSGIDIPSRETQYF,TGTGCCAGCAGTGTAACTAGCGGGATAGATATCCCCTCCCGAGAGACCCAGTACTTC,TRBJ2-5,TRBD2,TRBV6-1,NA
CAWSAVTGGGYGYTF,TGTGCCTGGAGTGCCGTGACAGGGGGCGGCTATGGCTACACCTTC,TRBJ1-2,TRBD1,TRBV30,many
CASSQVIGDFRKETQYF,TGTGCCAGCAGCCAAGTCATTGGGGACTTCCGAAAAGAGACCCAGTACTTC,TRBJ2-5,NA,TRBV3-1,many
CASSRLWDRASPLHF,TGTGCCAGCAGCCGTTTATGGGACAGGGCCTCACCCCTCCACTTT,TRBJ1-6,TRBD1,TRBV7-2,once
CASSLTEAQETQYF,TGTGCCAGCAGTTTAACAGAAGCTCAAGAGACCCAGTACTTC,TRBJ2-5,NA,TRBV28,NA
CASRWGRTGAFEQYF,TGCGCCAGTAGGTGGGGAAGGACAGGGGCTTTTGAGCAGTACTTC,TRBJ2-7,TRBD1,TRBV5-1,few
CASSSASGYGAEAFF,TGTGCCAGCAGCTCTGCGTCAGGGTACGGGGCTGAAGCTTTCTTT,TRBJ1-1,NA,TRBV28,NA
CASSWDRGPMNTEAFF,TGTGCCAGCAGTTGGGACAGGGGTCCTATGAACACTGAAGCTTTCTTT,TRBJ1-1,TRBD1,TRBV12-3/TRBV12-4,NA
CASSKLADIYEQYF,TGTGCCAGCAGTAAACTAGCGGACATCTACGAGCAGTACTTC,TRBJ2-7,TRBD2,TRBV27,many
CASSYDSDYGYTF,TGTGCCAGCAGTTACGATTCAGACTATGGCTACACCTTC,TRBJ1-2,NA,TRBV6-5,NA
CAWSWGQAGNTIYF,TGTGCCTGGAGTTGGGGACAGGCAGGAAACACCATATATTTT,TRBJ1-3,TRBD1,TRBV30,many
CASSLSDGGNSYEQYF,TGTGCCAGCAGCTTAAGCGACGGGGGAAACTCCTACGAGCAGTACTTC,TRBJ2-7,NA,TRBV7-3,many
CASSLGRVVGYTF,TGTGCCAGCAGTTTGGGAAGGGTGGTTGGCTACACCTTC,TRBJ1-2,NA,TRBV27,NA
CASSYGSSGSLEQYF,TGTGCCAGCAGTTACGGGTCTAGCGGGAGCCTCGAGCAGTACTTC,TRBJ2-7,TRBD2,TRBV6-2/TRBV6-3,once
CASSRDSGNTEAFF,TGTGCCAGCAGCAGGGACAGCGGAAACACTGAAGCTTTCTTT,TRBJ1-1,TRBD1,TRBV12-3/TRBV12-4,many
CASSKTGGDEKLFF,TGTGCCAGTAGCAAAACAGGGGGAGACGAAAAACTGTTTTTT,TRBJ1-4,TRBD1,TRBV19,NA
CASKWANTKTYEQYF,TGTGCCAGCAAGTGGGCAAATACAAAAACCTACGAGCAGTACTTC,TRBJ2-7,NA,TRBV28,many
CASSLTSRLTGELFF,TGTGCCAGCAGCTTGACTAGCAGGCTTACCGGGGAGCTGTTTTTT,TRBJ2-2,TRBD2,TRBV7-3,NA
CASSLSSTGTNQPQHF,TGTGCCAGCAGCTTATCCTCGACAGGTACCAATCAGCCCCAGCATTTT,TRBJ1-5,NA,TRBV11-1,NA
CASSLHFPAGEETQYF,TGTGCCAGCAGTTTACACTTCCCAGCGGGAGAAGAGACCCAGTACTTC,TRBJ2-5,TRBD2,TRBV12-3/TRBV12-4,many
CSVRVGRGPDQPQHF,TGCAGCGTAAGGGTGGGCAGGGGGCCGGATCAGCCCCAGCATTTT,TRBJ1-5,TRBD1,TRBV29-1,many
CSASRTSTGELFF,TGCAGTGCTAGTAGGACTAGCACCGGGGAGCTGTTTTTT,TRBJ2-2,TRBD2,TRBV20-1,many
CASSYNGAEPNTEAFF,TGTGCCAGCAGTTATAATGGAGCAGAACCGAACACTGAAGCTTTCTTT,TRBJ1-1,NA,TRBV6-5,many
CASSRLAVGQETQYF,TGTGCCAGCTCACGACTAGCGGTGGGGCAAGAGACCCAGTACTTC,TRBJ2-5,TRBD2,TRBV27,many
CASSKNRVAKNIQYF,TGTGCCAGCAGTAAGAACAGGGTGGCCAAAAACATTCAGTACTTC,TRBJ2-4,NA,TRBV27,NA
CASAGTEELYSNQPQHF,TGTGCCAGTGCCGGGACAGAGGAACTTTATAGCAATCAGCCCCAGCATTTT,TRBJ1-5,TRBD1,TRBV7-8,many
CASRPLDPGETQYF,TGTGCCAGTAGACCCCTAGACCCTGGAGAGACCCAGTACTTC,TRBJ2-5,NA,TRBV19,many
CSANYGGIETQYF,TGCAGTGCTAACTATGGCGGGATCGAGACCCAGTACTTC,TRBJ2-5,NA,TRBV20-1,many
CASSTRGAETQYF,TGTGCCAGCAGCACCAGAGGGGCCGAGACCCAGTACTTC,TRBJ2-5,NA,TRBV7-2,NA
CATSLGSVQPQHF,TGTGCCACCAGTTTAGGGTCTGTTCAGCCCCAGCATTTT,TRBJ1-5,NA,TRBV24-1,many
CASSRQGTNQPQHF,TGTGCCAGCAGCCGACAAGGGACAAATCAGCCCCAGCATTTT,TRBJ1-5,NA,TRBV28,many
CASSNGLAGSYEQYF,TGTGCCAGCAGTAACGGACTAGCGGGTTCCTACGAGCAGTACTTC,TRBJ2-7,TRBD2,TRBV28,few
CATSRVTQEDEQYF,TGTGCCACCAGCAGAGTGACCCAAGAGGACGAGCAGTACTTC,TRBJ2-7,NA,TRBV15,many
CASTPPAGFFGYTF,TGTGCCAGTACCCCGCCTGCAGGGTTTTTTGGCTACACCTTC,TRBJ1-2,NA,TRBV19,many
CASSRPGLGAYEQYF,TGTGCCAGCAGTCGTCCGGGACTAGGGGCCTACGAGCAGTACTTC,TRBJ2-7,TRBD2,TRBV6-2/TRBV6-3,many
CASSPRGSGPFFVQYF,TGTGCCAGCAGTCCCCGGGGGTCAGGGCCCTTTTTTGTGCAGTACTTC,TRBJ2-7,NA,TRBV28,many
CASGHDRQGGGYTF,TGTGCCAGCGGGCACGACAGACAGGGAGGTGGCTACACCTTC,TRBJ1-2,TRBD1,TRBV7-3,many
CATVRTVNQPQHF,TGTGCCACCGTCAGGACCGTCAATCAGCCCCAGCATTTT,TRBJ1-5,NA,TRBV28,many
CASKLGGSGTEQYF,TGTGCCAGCAAACTGGGGGGGAGTGGGACCGAGCAGTACTTC,TRBJ2-7,TRBD2,TRBV12-3/TRBV12-4,many
CASSLDRGLDTGELFF,TGTGCCAGCAGCTTGGACAGGGGGCTGGACACCGGGGAGCTGTTTTTT,TRBJ2-2,TRBD1,TRBV11-1,many